This T cell receptor (beta chain) was captured in a study of cytomegalovirus exposure and HLA in healthy donors. Samples came from healthy bone marrow donors. Germline loops: CDR1 ENHRY, CDR2 SYGVKD. The CDR3 runs 12 residues. V dropped 6 bases and J dropped 3 bases, with 9 bases sitting between them. General study findings and limits: When a later analysis was performed, an Asian-associated ancestry cluster reportedly had fewer N-insertions than the approximately 690-donor mean. Serostatus for CMV was the only available immune exposure information.

PCR primers comprised 60 Vbeta and 13 Jbeta primers. Measured with immunoSEQ multiplex PCR; TCRdb has only the in-frame clones, and not every one. The data hold around 130,000 clones, with more than 8% observed a single time. For this clone: Its matching antigen is unknown.

The sequence came from a man aged 35-49 years in good health and CMV-seronegative. The specimen was PBMCs. This chain uses TRBV10-3 with TRBJ2-7, with D possibly TRBD1 on 6 matching bases. Here the CDR3 reads CAISTGSYEQYF. DNA of the CDR3: TGTGCCATCAGCACAGGGAGCTACGAGCAGTACTTC.